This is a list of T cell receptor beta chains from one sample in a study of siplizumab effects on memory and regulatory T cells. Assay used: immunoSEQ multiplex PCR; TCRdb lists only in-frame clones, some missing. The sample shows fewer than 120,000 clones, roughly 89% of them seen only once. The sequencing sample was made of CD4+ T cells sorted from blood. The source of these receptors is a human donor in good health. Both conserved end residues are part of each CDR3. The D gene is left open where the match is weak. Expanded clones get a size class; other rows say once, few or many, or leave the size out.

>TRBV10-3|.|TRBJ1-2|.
TGTGCCATCTCCCGGGGGGCCGGGTCTTATGGCTACACCTTC
CAISRGAGSYGYTF
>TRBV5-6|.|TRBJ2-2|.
TGTGCCAGCACCAACAGACCAAACTGGAACACCGGGGAGCTGTTTTTT
CASTNRPNWNTGELFF
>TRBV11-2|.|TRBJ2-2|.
TGTGCCAGCAGCTTAGATGACGGGGACAGGGAGCTGTTTTTT
CASSLDDGDRELFF
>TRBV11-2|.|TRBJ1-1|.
TGTGCCAGCAGCCAAGGAATTCAGACTGAAGCTTTCTTT
CASSQGIQTEAFF
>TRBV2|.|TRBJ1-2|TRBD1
TGTGCCAGCAGTACGGACAGGGTTCAGGGGGGCTACACCTTC
CASSTDRVQGGYTF
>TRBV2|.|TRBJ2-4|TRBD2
TGTGCCAGCAGTGCCTGGGAGGGAGTGGGAAAAAACATTCAGTACTTC
CASSAWEGVGKNIQYF
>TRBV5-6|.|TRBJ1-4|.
TGTGCCAGCAGCTTTAGGGCAGCTTTAGAGGAACTGTTTTTT
CASSFRAALEELFF
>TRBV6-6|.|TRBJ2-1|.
TGTGCCAGCACCCAGACTCAGGGTGGCACCTACAATGAGCAGTTCTTC
CASTQTQGGTYNEQFF
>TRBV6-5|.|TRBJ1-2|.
TGTGCCAGCAGTTACGGGGTCGGGAGGTATGGCTACACCTTC
CASSYGVGRYGYTF
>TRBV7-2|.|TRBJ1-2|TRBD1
TGTGCCAGCAGCTTAGCGACAGGGGGAACCTATGGCTACACCTTC
CASSLATGGTYGYTF
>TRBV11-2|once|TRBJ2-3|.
TGTGCCAGCAGTTTACGTTTCACAGATACGCAGTATTTT
CASSLRFTDTQYF
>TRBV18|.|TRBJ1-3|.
TGTGCCAGCTCACCATCGATCCGACTCTCTGGAAACACCATATATTTT
CASSPSIRLSGNTIYF
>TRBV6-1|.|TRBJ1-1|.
TGTGCCAGCAGTGCCGGGTCGAACACTGAAGCTTTCTTT
CASSAGSNTEAFF
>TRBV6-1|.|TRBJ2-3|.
TGTGCCAGCAGTGTCCACGGGTCCTGGGACACAGATACGCAGTATTTT
CASSVHGSWDTDTQYF
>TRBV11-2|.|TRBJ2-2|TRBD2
TGTGCCAGCAGCTCCGGACTAGCGGGGGGCGAACGCGGGGAGCTGTTTTTT
CASSSGLAGGERGELFF
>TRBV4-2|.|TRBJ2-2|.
TGTGCCAGCAGCCAGCCTACGACCGGGGAGCTGTTTTTT
CASSQPTTGELFF
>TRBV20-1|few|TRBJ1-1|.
TGCAGTGGGAGCGCGGACACTGAAGCTTTCTTT
CSGSADTEAFF
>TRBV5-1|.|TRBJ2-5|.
TGCGCCAGCAGCCCGGGGACTTCCCAAGAGACCCAGTACTTC
CASSPGTSQETQYF
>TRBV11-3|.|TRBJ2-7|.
TGTGCCAGCAGCCAAGGACCGGCCCCCTACGAGCAGTACTTC
CASSQGPAPYEQYF
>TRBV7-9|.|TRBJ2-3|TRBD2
TGTGCCAGCAGCTTACTCCAGCGGGACACAGATACGCAGTATTTT
CASSLLQRDTDTQYF
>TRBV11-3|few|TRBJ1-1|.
TGTGCCAGCAGCTTCGGGGCGAACACTGAAGCTTTCTTT
CASSFGANTEAFF